This T cell receptor beta chain was sequenced during a study of OX40 agonist ivuxolimab in advanced cancers. Per germline, CDR1 ENHRY and CDR2 SYGVKD. This CDR3 has 13 amino acids. Trimming shortened V by 3 bases and J by 11 bases, and 14 bases separated the two germline ends. TCRdb's copy holds only in-frame clones and misses some; the assay was immunoSEQ multiplex PCR. The sample holds around 77,000 clones; over 75% are singletons and the top ten take 0.5% to 0.8%. The J gene is TRBJ1-5, the V gene TRBV10-3; D possibly corresponds to TRBD1 (5 bases). The TCR was taken from an adult with an advanced solid tumor such as melanoma, head and neck, liver or kidney cancer. The source was CD4+ or CD8+ T cells sorted from blood, collected in a trial of the OX40 agonist ivuxolimab. The CDR3 DNA sequence: TGTGCCATCAGTGACGGCGGGGCTACGTCCCAGCATTTT. It is translated as CAISDGGATSQHF.